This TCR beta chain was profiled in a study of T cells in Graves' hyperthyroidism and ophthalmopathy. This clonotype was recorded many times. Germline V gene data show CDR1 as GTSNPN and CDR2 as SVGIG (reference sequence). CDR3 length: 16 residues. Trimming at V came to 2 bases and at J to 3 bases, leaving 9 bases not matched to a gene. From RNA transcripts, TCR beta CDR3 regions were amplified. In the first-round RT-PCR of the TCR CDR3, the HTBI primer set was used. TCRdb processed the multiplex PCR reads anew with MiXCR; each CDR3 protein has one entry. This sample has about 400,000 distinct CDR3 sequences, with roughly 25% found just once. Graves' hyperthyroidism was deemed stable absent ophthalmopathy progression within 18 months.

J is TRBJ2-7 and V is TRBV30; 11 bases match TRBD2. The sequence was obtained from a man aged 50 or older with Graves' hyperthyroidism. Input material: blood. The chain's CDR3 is CAWSQPTGTSGYEQYF. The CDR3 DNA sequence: TGTGCCTGGAGTCAACCAACCGGGACTAGCGGCTACGAGCAGTACTTC.